What follows describes a single TCR beta chain. Its antigen is still unknown. Trimming shortened V by 6 bases and J by 6 bases, and 10 bases separated the two germline ends. This CDR3 is built from 11 residues. Per the germline V gene, CDR1 is DFQATT and CDR2 is SNEGSKA (reference sequence). This sample was included in a study of OX40 agonist ivuxolimab in advanced cancers. Across the study: With ivuxolimab, an agonistic anti-OX40 (CD134) antibody, patients were treated.

General study findings and limits: No antigen was identified for the clonally expanded peripheral T cells.

Measured with immunoSEQ multiplex PCR; TCRdb has only the in-frame clones, and not every one. The sample lists some 80,000 clones, roughly 89% seen once, with about 2.3% in the top ten. This chain connects TRBV20-1 to TRBJ2-3; D remains ambiguous. The TCR originated in an adult with an advanced solid tumor such as melanoma, head and neck, liver or kidney cancer. This specimen consisted of CD4+ or CD8+ T cells sorted from blood, obtained in a trial of the OX40 agonist ivuxolimab. The CDR3 DNA sequence: TGCAGTGCCACCGCAAGGGATACGCAGTATTTT. Protein: CSATARDTQYF.